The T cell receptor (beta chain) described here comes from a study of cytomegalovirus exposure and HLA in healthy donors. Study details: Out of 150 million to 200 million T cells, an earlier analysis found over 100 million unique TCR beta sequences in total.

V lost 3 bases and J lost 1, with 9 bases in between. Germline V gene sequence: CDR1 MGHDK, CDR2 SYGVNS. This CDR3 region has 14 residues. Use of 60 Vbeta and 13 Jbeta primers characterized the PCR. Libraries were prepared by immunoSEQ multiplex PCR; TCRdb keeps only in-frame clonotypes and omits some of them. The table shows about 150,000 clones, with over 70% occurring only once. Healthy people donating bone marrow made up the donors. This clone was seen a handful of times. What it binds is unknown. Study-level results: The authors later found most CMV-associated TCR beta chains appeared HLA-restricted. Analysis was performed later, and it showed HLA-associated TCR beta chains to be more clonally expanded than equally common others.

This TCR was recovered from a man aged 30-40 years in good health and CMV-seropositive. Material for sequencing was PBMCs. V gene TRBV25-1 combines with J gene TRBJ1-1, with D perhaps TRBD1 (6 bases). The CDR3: CASSEGHPNTEAFF. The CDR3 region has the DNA TGTGCCAGCAGTGAGGGACATCCGAACACTGAAGCTTTCTTT.